This TCR beta chain derives from a study of neurological immune-mediated disorders. The cDNA came from 5'RACE, which used 10-nucleotide random UMIs. Using its own MiXCR run on the 5' RACE reads, TCRdb lists one record per CDR3 protein. The repertoire has 55,000 or so distinct CDR3 sequences, less than 5% of them found once; the top ten carry roughly 3.1%. The table lists this clonotype with many counts. Its matching antigen is unknown. General study points: One cluster of related CDR3 sequences contained, by phylogenetic grouping, the repertoires of 18 of 34 multiple sclerosis patients and formed a possible signature. In HTLV-1-associated myelopathy, TCR clonal expansion was greatest, whereas multiple sclerosis had the least, falling below healthy controls.

The source is a man aged 50-59 years with multiple sclerosis. Sequenced input: PBMCs.

CDR3 DNA sequence: TGCAGTGCTGGGGGACTAGCCGTGACCCAGTACTTC. As protein: CSAGGLAVTQYF. The chain uses TRBV20-1 and TRBJ2-5, with 9 bases matching TRBD2. With V trimmed by 5 bases and J by 7 bases, 5 bases remained unmatched. This CDR3 is 12 amino acids long. The germline V gene encodes CDR1 DFQATT and CDR2 SNEGSKA (reference sequence).